Shown below are 17 T cell receptor beta chains from a single sample sequenced in a study of blood T cell repertoires in COVID-19. Sequencing used immunoSEQ multiplex PCR; TCRdb keeps in-frame clones, though not all of them. The sample has roughly 350,000 clones, around 85% seen once. Sequenced material: peripheral blood. These receptors were taken from a woman aged 18-29 years with acute or convalescent COVID-19.

In its sample, this clone was seen a few times. The chain is built from TRBV3-1 (or the pseudogene TRBV3-2) and TRBJ1-1; 7 bases fit TRBD1. Germline CDR1 and CDR2: LGHDT and YNNKEL (reference sequence). The CDR3 is made up of 14 amino acids. After removal of 4 bases from V and 1 base from J, the junction contained 3 bases not matched to a gene. The CDR3 is CASSLRGRNTEAFF. DNA for the CDR3: TGTGCCAGCAGCCTTAGGGGGCGGAACACTGAAGCTTTCTTT.

The chain has TRBV5-6 and TRBJ1-5; 9 nucleotides line up with TRBD1. V was clipped by 2 bases and J by 6 bases; unmatched bases: 6. CDR1 SGHDT and CDR2 YYEEEE come from the germline V gene. The CDR3 has 15 residues. CDR3 sequence (DNA): TGTGCCAGCAGCTTCCGACAGGGGGGTGGTCAGCCCCAGCATTTT. This translates into CASSFRQGGGQPQHF.

Only one count was recorded for this clone. The genes are TRBV6-5 and TRBJ1-1, with D perhaps TRBD1 (5 bases). The CDR3 length is 12 residues. Looked up from germline, CDR1 is MNHEY and CDR2 is SVGAGI. Between the trimmed V and J ends, which lost 7 bases and 3 bases, there was a span of 9 bases. The CDR3 reads CASIKGDTEAFF. The CDR3 DNA reads as TGTGCCAGCATAAAAGGGGACACTGAAGCTTTCTTT.

The chain has TRBV10-2 and TRBJ1-2; 8 bases align to TRBD1. This CDR3 comprises 15 residues. The V and J ends lost 5 bases and 5 bases, in that order; junction bases with no gene match: 10. CDR1 and CDR2 from the germline V gene are WSHSY and SAAADI. For the CDR3, the DNA is TGCGCCAGCAGTAGAATAGGGACAGGAAGATATGGCTACACCTTC. Encoded protein: CASSRIGTGRYGYTF.

This clone appeared a single time. The chain joins TRBV11-2 to TRBJ1-2, with D perhaps TRBD1 (5 bases). The CDR3 runs to 14 residues. Germline-derived CDR1 and CDR2 are SGHAT and FQNNGV. V dropped 4 bases and J dropped 1 base, with 10 bases sitting between them. The CDR3 sequence: CASSSLGRNYGYTF. CDR3 DNA: TGTGCCAGCAGCTCACTGGGGCGTAACTATGGCTACACCTTC.

This chain uses TRBV9 with TRBJ2-7; the match to TRBD2 covers 8 bases. Germline values: CDR1 SGDLS, CDR2 YYNGEE. The CDR3 consists of 18 residues. The junction had 14 bases not matched to a gene; V was cut back by 0 bases and J by 3 bases. Here the CDR3 DNA reads TGTGCCAGCAGCGTAGGATTACTAGCGGTCGCTATGGACTACGAGCAGTACTTC. Its protein product is CASSVGLLAVAMDYEQYF.

This sequence joins TRBV4-2 and TRBJ2-1; D unclear. CDR1 is LGHNA and CDR2 is YNFKEQ in the germline V gene. The V and J ends lost 3 bases and 10 bases respectively, with 13 bases between them. The CDR3 has 13 amino acids. CDR3 in amino acids: CASSHDTVVEQFF. CDR3 nucleotide sequence: TGTGCCAGCAGCCACGACACTGTTGTCGAGCAGTTCTTC.

This clone showed up just once. The V and J genes are TRBV5-1 and TRBJ1-4; D call uncertain. The CDR3 length is 14 residues. V gave up 6 bases and J gave up 5 bases, with 14 bases separating them. Germline loops: CDR1 SGHRS, CDR2 YFSETQ. The CDR3 loop reads CASKSQAGNEKLFF. DNA for the CDR3: TGCGCCAGCAAATCGCAGGCAGGCAATGAAAAACTGTTTTTT.

The chain joins TRBV2 to TRBJ1-1, with 8 bases fitting TRBD1. J lost 4 bases, V lost 0 bases, and 10 bases had no gene match. Germline V gives CDR1 SNHLY, CDR2 FYNNEI. The length of the CDR3 is 17 residues. The chain's CDR3 is CASSEALLDRGLTEAFF. The CDR3 DNA reads as TGTGCCAGCAGTGAAGCGCTTCTCGACAGGGGTCTCACTGAAGCTTTCTTT.

The chain links TRBV6-6 to TRBJ1-3; D perhaps matches TRBD1 (6 bases). Trimming left V 6 bases short and J 1 base short, with 13 bases between. Germline assignment: CDR1 MNHNY and CDR2 SVGAGI (reference sequence). The CDR3 has 15 amino acids. As DNA, the CDR3 is TGTGCCAGCAGATATTCCAGGGGTTCTGGAAACACCATATATTTT. Translating gives CASRYSRGSGNTIYF.

The CDR3, as DNA: TGCAGTGCTAGTTGGTGGGGCAGTACTCTTAGGAACACTGAAGCTTTCTTT. Translation gives CSASWWGSTLRNTEAFF. The chain combines TRBV20-1 with TRBJ1-1; D may be TRBD1 (5 bases). Germline V gene sequence: CDR1 DFQATT, CDR2 SNEGSKA (reference sequence). The CDR3 totals 17 residues. V lost 3 bases and J lost 1, with 21 bases in between.

CDR3 sequence reads: CASSKGQGWNTGELFF. CDR3 coding DNA: TGCGCCAGCAGCAAAGGACAGGGTTGGAACACCGGGGAGCTGTTTTTT. V is TRBV5-1 and J is TRBJ2-2; TRBD1 matches 8 bases. J was trimmed by 1 base and V by 4 bases; bases with no gene match: 6. CDR3 length: 16 amino acids. Germline V CDR1 and CDR2: SGHRS, YFSETQ.

This sequence joins TRBV27 and TRBJ2-7; 9 bases fit TRBD2. Looked up from germline, CDR1 is MNHEY and CDR2 is SMNVEV (reference sequence). The CDR3 length is 14 residues. V lost 2 bases to trimming and J lost 2 bases; unmatched junction nucleotides: 1. The CDR3 DNA reads TGTGCCAGCAGTTTAGCGGGAGGGACCTACGAGCAGTACTTC. Translating it yields CASSLAGGTYEQYF.

The rearrangement uses TRBV5-4 and TRBJ2-7, with a weak D call TRBD2 (7 bases). V lost 4 bases, J lost 2 bases, and 16 bases lay in between. The V gene's germline CDR1 is SGHNT and CDR2 YYREEE (reference sequence). The CDR3 spans 15 residues. As DNA, the CDR3 is TGTGCCAGCAGCCTGGGGGGGGCGGGAGCCTACGAGCAGTACTTC. This codes for CASSLGGAGAYEQYF.

The gene calls are TRBV6-6 and TRBJ1-4, with no clear D. V was clipped by 2 bases and J by 7 bases, with 5 bases between them. Per germline, CDR1 MNHNY and CDR2 SVGAGI (reference sequence). The CDR3 contains 12 residues. The DNA for the CDR3 is TGTGCCAGCAGTTACCGAGCTGAAAAACTGTTTTTT. Translated, it gives CASSYRAEKLFF.

This clone was seen a handful of times. The CDR3: CASSPLGGALNTEAFF. CDR3 sequence (DNA): TGTGCCAGCTCACCACTTGGCGGGGCCCTGAACACTGAAGCTTTCTTT. The chain links TRBV18 to TRBJ1-1, with a tentative D call TRBD1 (5 bases). Looked up from germline, CDR1 is KGHSH and CDR2 is LQKENI. V was shortened by 1 base and J by 0 bases, with 12 bases between the two germline ends. This CDR3 region has 16 residues.

Concerning this clone: One end of the junction varies from germline; a read error may be responsible. This chain uses TRBV6-1 with TRBJ2-7; tentative D call: TRBD2 (6 bases). This CDR3 region has 12 residues. Germline lookup yields CDR1 MNHNS and CDR2 SASEGT. Written as DNA, the CDR3 is TGTGCCAGCAGTGAGGGGACTGCCGCTCCCCTTTTC. It translates to CASSEGTAAPLF.